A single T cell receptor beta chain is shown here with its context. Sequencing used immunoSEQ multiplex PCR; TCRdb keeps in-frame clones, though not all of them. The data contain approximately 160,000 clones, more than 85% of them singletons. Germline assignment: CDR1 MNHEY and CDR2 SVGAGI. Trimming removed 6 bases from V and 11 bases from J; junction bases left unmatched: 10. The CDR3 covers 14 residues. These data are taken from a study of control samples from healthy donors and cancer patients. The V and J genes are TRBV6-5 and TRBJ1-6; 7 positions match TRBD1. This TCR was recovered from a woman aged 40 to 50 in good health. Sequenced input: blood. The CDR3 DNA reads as TGTGCCAGCAGCGTCCGACAGGGAGGCCCACCCCTCCACTTT. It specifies CASSVRQGGPPLHF.